One and the same sample provided the 24 T cell receptor beta chains below, sequenced in a study of blood T cells in healthy people across ages. The second PCR ran roughly 7 to 11 cycles with a sample-barcoded 5' primer and J-beta primers. MiXCR, run by TCRdb on the 5' RACE reads, gives a single entry per CDR3 protein. The sample gives about 380,000 distinct CDR3 sequences, approximately 51% of which show up once; around 53% is in the top ten. The specimen was blood. Receptors were obtained from a man aged 55 to 70 in good health.

This clonotype has a handful of counts. This chain links TRBV3-1 with TRBJ1-2, with TRBD1 matching 7 bases. This CDR3 has 15 residues. Trimming cost V 5 bases and J 4 bases; bases outside gene matches: 10. CDR1 is LGHDT, CDR2 YNNKEL, per germline (reference sequence). CDR3 sequence reads: CASSASGTAFYGYTF. CDR3 bases: TGTGCCAGCAGCGCCTCCGGGACAGCTTTCTATGGCTACACCTTC.

This clonotype was seen only a few times. The rearrangement links TRBV11-1 to TRBJ2-1; TRBD2 matches at 11 bases. The length of the CDR3 is 15 residues. Germline CDR1 is SGHAT and CDR2 is FQDESV (reference sequence). V lost 3 bases, J lost 6 bases, and 4 bases stayed unmatched. The CDR3 loop reads CASSFKLAGANEQFF. CDR3 nucleotides: TGTGCCAGCAGCTTCAAACTAGCGGGAGCCAATGAGCAGTTCTTC.

The J gene is TRBJ2-2, the V gene TRBV7-9; no clear D. The CDR3 is made up of 13 amino acids. V lost 8 bases and J 1 base, leaving 8 bases between the germline ends. Germline V gene sequence: CDR1 SEHNR, CDR2 FQNEAQ (reference sequence). The CDR3 loop reads CASPPGNTGELFF. The CDR3 DNA follows: TGTGCCAGCCCCCCGGGGAACACCGGGGAGCTGTTTTTT. Supplemented by reference TRBV7-9 and TRBJ2-2, the full variable domain reads DTGVSQNPRHKITKRGQNVTFRCDPISEHNRLYWYRQTLGQGPEFLTYFQNEAQLEKSRLLSDRFSAERPKGSFSTLEIQRTEQGDSAMYLCASPPGNTGELFFGEGSRLTVL.

This chain uses TRBV20-1 with TRBJ1-1; D perhaps matches TRBD1 (6 bases). V was cut by 5 bases and J by 5 bases, with 18 bases left in between. The CDR3 runs 14 residues. Looked up from germline, CDR1 is DFQATT and CDR2 is SNEGSKA (reference sequence). The CDR3 region is CSASALQGWTEAFF. DNA for the CDR3: TGCAGTGCTTCCGCTTTACAGGGTTGGACTGAAGCTTTCTTT.

This chain joins TRBV5-6 and TRBJ2-5; weak D call: TRBD2 (6 bases). Germline V CDR1 and CDR2: SGHDT, YYEEEE. The CDR3 has 14 residues. V gave up 4 bases and J gave up 11 bases, with 21 bases separating them. The CDR3 DNA follows: TGTGCCAGCAGCCGGGGGTACGGCGACAATGAGCAGTACTTC. Protein sequence: CASSRGYGDNEQYF.

This clonotype has only a few counts. The chain carries TRBV20-1 and TRBJ2-7; 9 bases line up with TRBD2. CDR1 and CDR2 from the germline V gene are DFQATT and SNEGSKA (reference sequence). The J segment lost 7 bases and the V segment lost 7 bases, leaving 11 bases of the junction unmatched. The CDR3 has 13 residues. The chain's CDR3 is CSVPVAGVREQYF. CDR3 bases: TGCAGTGTACCGGTAGCGGGAGTTCGGGAGCAGTACTTC.

This clonotype has only a few counts. This sequence joins TRBV18 and TRBJ2-1; 11 positions match TRBD2. The J segment lost 7 bases and the V segment lost 8 bases, leaving 13 bases of the junction unmatched. Germline V gives CDR1 KGHSH, CDR2 LQKENI. CDR3 length: 16 residues. This CDR3 reads CASTPIAGGPQNEQFF. The CDR3 DNA reads as TGTGCCAGCACCCCTATAGCGGGAGGGCCTCAGAATGAGCAGTTCTTC.

This chain uses TRBV27 with TRBJ2-7, with D possibly matching TRBD1 (5 bases). V shed 6 bases and J shed 1 base, with 10 bases lying between them. Germline V lookup: CDR1 MNHEY, CDR2 SMNVEV (reference sequence). The CDR3 runs 13 residues. CDR3 amino acids: CASRYRQSYEQYF. In DNA form, the CDR3 reads TGTGCCAGCAGATACCGACAGTCCTACGAGCAGTACTTC.

This clonotype was seen a single time. The rearrangement uses TRBV3-1 and TRBJ2-7; the D gene is possibly TRBD2 (5 bases). Gene TRBJ2-5 matches the end of the DNA better, so the J call may be wrong. The CDR3 spans 16 residues. The germline V gene has CDR1 LGHDT and CDR2 YNNKEL (reference sequence). This CDR3 reads CASSQGRVVRKETQYF. CDR3 nucleotides: TGTGCCAGCAGCCAAGGGCGGGTAGTCCGAAAAGAGACCCAGTACTTC.

This clonotype was observed a handful of times. This sequence joins TRBV3-1 and TRBJ2-3, with TRBD2 identical over 15 bases. Germline assignment: CDR1 LGHDT and CDR2 YNNKEL (reference sequence). This CDR3 is 18 amino acids long. Unmatched junction bases numbered 10, after V lost 2 bases and J lost 7 bases. CDR3 DNA sequence: TGTGCCAGCAGCCAATCCGGGACTAGCGGGGGGATGGTAAATACGCAGTATTTT. Translating gives CASSQSGTSGGMVNTQYF.

This clonotype was recorded a few times. This chain links TRBV7-2 with TRBJ2-1, with D possibly matching TRBD1 (5 bases). The ends were cut back, 5 bases at V and 0 bases at J, with 14 bases in the middle. CDR1 is SGHTA and CDR2 is FQGNSA in the germline V gene. This CDR3 spans 16 amino acids. CDR3 sequence (DNA): TGTGCCAGCAGCCTGGACACAACGAGCTCCTACAATGAGCAGTTCTTC. Its protein product is CASSLDTTSSYNEQFF.

This clonotype showed up just a few times. This chain connects TRBV6-5 to TRBJ1-2; the match to TRBD1 covers 7 bases. The CDR3 covers 12 residues. Germline V lookup: CDR1 MNHEY, CDR2 SVGAGI. Losses at the gene ends were 6 bases for V and 6 bases for J; bases not matched to a gene: 4. The CDR3 DNA sequence: TGTGCCAGCAGAACAGGGGCTCATGGCTACACCTTC. Its protein is CASRTGAHGYTF.

A single count supports this clonotype. This chain uses TRBV11-2 with TRBJ2-7, with 12 bases identical to TRBD2. TRBJ2-5 matches the DNA end more closely, so the J call is doubtful. CDR3 size: 16 residues. In germline, CDR1 is SGHAT, CDR2 FQNNGV. Here the CDR3 reads CASSLGLAGVAETQYF. CDR3 DNA: TGTGCCAGCAGCTTAGGACTAGCGGGAGTCGCGGAGACCCAGTACTTC.

The V and J genes are TRBV29-1 and TRBJ1-1; weak D call: TRBD1 (5 bases). Germline V gene sequence: CDR1 SQVTM, CDR2 ANQGSEA. Trimming removed 7 bases from V and 2 bases from J, with 11 bases in between. The CDR3 consists of 12 residues. Here the CDR3 reads CSAGTGNTEAFF. DNA for the CDR3: TGCAGCGCAGGGACGGGAAACACTGAAGCTTTCTTT.

In this sample, this clonotype turned up once. The rearrangement links TRBV7-2 to TRBJ2-5, with 12 positions matching TRBD2. Germline V gene sequence: CDR1 SGHTA, CDR2 FQGNSA. There are 14 residues in the CDR3. Trimming cost V 5 bases and J 7 bases; bases outside gene matches: 5. The CDR3 DNA follows: TGTGCCAGCAGCACCTCTAGCGGGAGGGCGACCCAGTACTTC. It translates to CASSTSSGRATQYF.

In its sample, this clonotype was seen a few times. The V call is TRBV6-2 or TRBV6-3, the J call TRBJ1-2; maybe TRBD1 (6 bases). The V gene's germline CDR1 is MNHEY and CDR2 SVGEGT. The CDR3 runs 15 residues. V was shortened by 2 bases and J by 4 bases, with 14 bases between the two germline ends. The CDR3: CASSYNQQGRYGYTF. The CDR3 DNA is TGTGCCAGCAGTTACAACCAACAGGGCCGCTATGGCTACACCTTC.

The CDR3 DNA sequence: TGCAGTGCTAGAGGGCGGATAAGCACAGATACGCAGTATTTT. Translated, it gives CSARGRISTDTQYF. The chain combines TRBV20-1 with TRBJ2-3; D is uncertain. V lost 1 base to trimming and J lost 0 bases, with 8 bases between them. Per the germline V gene, CDR1 is DFQATT and CDR2 is SNEGSKA (reference sequence). The length of the CDR3 is 14 residues.

This sequence joins TRBV10-3 and TRBJ2-7; possible D gene TRBD1, 6 bases. The V end was cut by 3 bases, the J end by 3 bases, with 9 bases between. CDR1 is ENHRY and CDR2 is SYGVKD in the germline V gene. The CDR3 is 13 amino acids. The CDR3 bases are TGTGCCATCAGTGAAGAGGACAGCTACGAGCAGTACTTC. It codes for CAISEEDSYEQYF.

V gene TRBV5-4 combines with J gene TRBJ2-2; D unclear. V gave up 4 bases and J gave up 6 bases, with 13 bases separating them. The CDR3 runs 14 residues. Germline V gives CDR1 SGHNT, CDR2 YYREEE (reference sequence). The CDR3 DNA is TGTGCCAGCAGCAAACCGACTGATTCCGGGGAGCTGTTTTTT. Amino acid sequence: CASSKPTDSGELFF.

The chain carries TRBV3-1 and TRBJ2-7, with D perhaps TRBD2 (5 bases). The CDR3 length is 15 residues. Trimming shortened V by 1 base and J by 0 bases, and 10 bases separated the two germline ends. Germline assignment: CDR1 LGHDT and CDR2 YNNKEL (reference sequence). Written as DNA, the CDR3 is TGTGCCAGCAGCCAAGTAAGGCTAGCCTCCTACGAGCAGTACTTC. It is translated as CASSQVRLASYEQYF.

The CDR3 nucleotides are TGCAGTGCTAGGGGGGGGAAGGAGGGTCCTAACTATGGCTACACCTTC. It codes for CSARGGKEGPNYGYTF. J is TRBJ1-2 and V is TRBV20-1; perhaps TRBD1 as D (5 bases). V was trimmed by 3 bases and J by 0 bases, leaving 17 bases between them. CDR3 size: 16 residues. Germline loops: CDR1 DFQATT, CDR2 SNEGSKA (reference sequence).

The chain is built from TRBV7-3 and TRBJ2-1; 10 nucleotides match TRBD2. This CDR3 spans 15 amino acids. Germline CDR1 is SGHTA and CDR2 is FQGTGA. The J segment lost 6 bases and the V segment lost 2 bases, leaving 4 bases of the junction unmatched. The chain's CDR3 is CASSLWASGGNEQFF. The CDR3 bases are TGTGCCAGCAGCTTATGGGCTAGCGGGGGCAATGAGCAGTTCTTC.

This clonotype showed up many times. The V and J genes are TRBV6-5 and TRBJ2-7, with 7 bases fitting TRBD1. V lost 6 bases to trimming and J lost 4 bases; unmatched junction nucleotides: 3. Germline V gives CDR1 MNHEY, CDR2 SVGAGI. This CDR3 spans 12 amino acids. This CDR3 reads CASRGTVYEQYF. The CDR3 DNA follows: TGTGCCAGCAGGGGGACAGTTTACGAGCAGTACTTC.

Many counts were recorded for this clonotype. This chain uses TRBV7-2 with TRBJ2-3, with a tentative D call TRBD2 (5 bases). The ends were cut back, 3 bases at V and 1 base at J, with 11 bases in the middle. This CDR3 region has 15 residues. Looked up from germline, CDR1 is SGHTA and CDR2 is FQGNSA. In nucleotides, the CDR3 is TGTGCCAGCAGCTTCTCCAGAGGGCGCACAGATACGCAGTATTTT. Protein sequence: CASSFSRGRTDTQYF.